This TCR beta chain was sequenced for a study of T-cell memory formation after mild COVID-19. General study points: Second-wave clones that peaked on day 37 lacked confirmed SARS-CoV-2 specificity. Mostly located in CM and EM were contracting CD4+ clones, with contracting CD8+ clones located in EMRA. In pre-infection memory, a portion of responding clones appeared, which suggested that cross-reactive memory joined.

The J segment lost 3 bases and the V segment lost 3 bases, leaving 7 bases of the junction unmatched. The germline V gene encodes CDR1 SGHDT and CDR2 YYEEEE. The CDR3 runs 15 residues. In this sample, this clonotype turned up a few times. Antigen unknown. TCR alpha and TCR beta cDNA libraries carrying sample barcodes and UMIs came from 5'RACE with constant-segment primers. TCRdb redid the calling of the 5' RACE reads with MiXCR, one entry per CDR3 protein. Of roughly 150,000 distinct CDR3 sequences in the sample, 10% to 15% are singletons; the top ten hold more than 3%. The sequence came from a man aged 18-30 years who had mild COVID-19 (a few samples of this study predate the infection). Cell type and time point are not known. The V and J genes are TRBV5-6 and TRBJ2-5; 8 bases map to TRBD1. Sequencing input: PBMCs or a T cell subset sorted from them (not recorded which). The CDR3 reads CASSYWDRSKETQYF. The DNA of the CDR3 is TGTGCCAGCAGCTACTGGGACAGGAGTAAAGAGACCCAGTACTTC.